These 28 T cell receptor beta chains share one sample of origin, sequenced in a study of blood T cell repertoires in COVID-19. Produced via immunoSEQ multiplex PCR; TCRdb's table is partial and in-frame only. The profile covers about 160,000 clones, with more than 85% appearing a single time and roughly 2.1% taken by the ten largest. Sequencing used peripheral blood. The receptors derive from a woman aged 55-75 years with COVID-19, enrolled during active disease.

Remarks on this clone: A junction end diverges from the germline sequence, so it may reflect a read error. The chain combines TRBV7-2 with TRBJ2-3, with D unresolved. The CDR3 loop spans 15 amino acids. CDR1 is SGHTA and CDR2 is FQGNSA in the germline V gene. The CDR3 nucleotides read TGTGCCAGCAGTTTAGGGCTCATTCTCACAGATACGCAGTATTTT. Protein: CASSLGLILTDTQYF.

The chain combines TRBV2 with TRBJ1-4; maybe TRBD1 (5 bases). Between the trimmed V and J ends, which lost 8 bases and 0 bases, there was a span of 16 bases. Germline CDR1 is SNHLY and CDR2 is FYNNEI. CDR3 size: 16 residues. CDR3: CASSFLGTATNEKLFF. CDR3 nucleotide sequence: TGTGCCAGCTCCTTTTTGGGGACTGCAACTAATGAAAAACTGTTTTTT. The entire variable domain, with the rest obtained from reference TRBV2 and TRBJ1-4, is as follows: EPEVTQTPSHQVTQMGQEVILRCVPISNHLYFYWYRQILGQKVEFLVSFYNNEISEKSEIFDDQFSVERPDGSNFTLKIRSTKLEDSAMYFCASSFLGTATNEKLFFGSGTQLSVL.

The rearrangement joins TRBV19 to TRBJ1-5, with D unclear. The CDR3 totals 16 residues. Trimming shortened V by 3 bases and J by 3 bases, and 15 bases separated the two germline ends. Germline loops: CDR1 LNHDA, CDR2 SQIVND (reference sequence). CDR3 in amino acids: CASSILTGSLNQPQHF. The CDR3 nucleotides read TGTGCCAGTAGTATCCTGACGGGAAGTCTCAATCAGCCCCAGCATTTT.

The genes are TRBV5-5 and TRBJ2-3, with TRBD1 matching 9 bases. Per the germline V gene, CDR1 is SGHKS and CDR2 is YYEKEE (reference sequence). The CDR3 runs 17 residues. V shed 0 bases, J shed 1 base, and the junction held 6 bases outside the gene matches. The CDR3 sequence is CASSLATGGVGTDTQYF. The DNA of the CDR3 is TGTGCCAGCAGCTTGGCTACAGGGGGCGTAGGCACAGATACGCAGTATTTT.

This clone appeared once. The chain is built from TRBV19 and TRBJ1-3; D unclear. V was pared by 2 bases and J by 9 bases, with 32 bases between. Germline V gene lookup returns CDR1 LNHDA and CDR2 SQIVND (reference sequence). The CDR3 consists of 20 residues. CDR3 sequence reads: CASSIIGDAGTAWLLGTIYF. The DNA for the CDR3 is TGTGCCAGTAGTATAATCGGGGATGCGGGCACCGCCTGGCTTTTGGGCACCATATATTTT.

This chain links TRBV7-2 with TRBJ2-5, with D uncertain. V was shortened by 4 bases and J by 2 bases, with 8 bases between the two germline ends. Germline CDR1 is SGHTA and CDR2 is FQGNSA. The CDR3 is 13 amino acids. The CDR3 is CASSSILQETQYF. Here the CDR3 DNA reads TGTGCCAGCAGCTCAATACTTCAAGAGACCCAGTACTTC.

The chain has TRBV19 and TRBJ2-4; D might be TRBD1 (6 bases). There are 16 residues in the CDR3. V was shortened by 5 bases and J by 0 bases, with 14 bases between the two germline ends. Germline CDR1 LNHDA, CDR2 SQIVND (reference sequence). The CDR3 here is CASSLGTPIAKNIQYF. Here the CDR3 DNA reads TGTGCCAGTAGTCTGGGGACACCGATAGCCAAAAACATTCAGTACTTC.

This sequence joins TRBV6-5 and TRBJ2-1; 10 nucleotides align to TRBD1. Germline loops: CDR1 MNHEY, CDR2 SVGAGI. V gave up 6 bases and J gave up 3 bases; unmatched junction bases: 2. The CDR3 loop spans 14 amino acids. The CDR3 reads CASRGQGSYNEQFF. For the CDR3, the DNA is TGTGCCAGCAGGGGACAGGGGAGCTACAATGAGCAGTTCTTC.

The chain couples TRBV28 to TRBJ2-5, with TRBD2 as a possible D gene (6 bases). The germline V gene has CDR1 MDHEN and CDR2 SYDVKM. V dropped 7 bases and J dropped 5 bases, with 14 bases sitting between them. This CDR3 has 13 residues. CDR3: CASKEGEGETQYF. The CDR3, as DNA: TGTGCCAGCAAGGAGGGCGAGGGGGAGACCCAGTACTTC.

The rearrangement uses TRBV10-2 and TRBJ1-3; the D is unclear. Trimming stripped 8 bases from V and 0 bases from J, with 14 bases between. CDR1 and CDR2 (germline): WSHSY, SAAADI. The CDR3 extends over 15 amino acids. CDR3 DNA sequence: TGCGCCAGCCGAGAAACTCCGAGCTCTGGAAACACCATATATTTT. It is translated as CASRETPSSGNTIYF.

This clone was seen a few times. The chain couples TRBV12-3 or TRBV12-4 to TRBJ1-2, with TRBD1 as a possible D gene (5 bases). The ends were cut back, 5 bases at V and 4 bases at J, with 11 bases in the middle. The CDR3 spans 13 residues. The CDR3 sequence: CASSQRRGYGYTF. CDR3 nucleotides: TGTGCCAGCAGTCAACGGAGGGGCTATGGCTACACCTTC.

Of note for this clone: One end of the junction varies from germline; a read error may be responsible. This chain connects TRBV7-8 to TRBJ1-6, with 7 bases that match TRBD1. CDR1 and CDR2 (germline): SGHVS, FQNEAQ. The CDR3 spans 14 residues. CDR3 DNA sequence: TGTGCCAGCAGAACCGGGACAGTGAATTCCCCCCTCCACTTT. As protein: CASRTGTVNSPLHF.

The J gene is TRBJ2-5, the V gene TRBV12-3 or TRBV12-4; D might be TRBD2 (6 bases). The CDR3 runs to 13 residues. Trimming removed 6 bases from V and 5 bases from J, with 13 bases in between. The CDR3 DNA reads TGTGCCAGCAGCCGGGCGGGGATGGAGACCCAGTACTTC. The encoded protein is CASSRAGMETQYF.

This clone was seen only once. The CDR3 here is CASSPTSGGANEQFF. The DNA of the CDR3 is TGTGCCAGCAGTCCGACTAGCGGGGGGGCAAATGAGCAGTTCTTC. The chain employs TRBV2 and TRBJ2-1, with 14 bases lining up with TRBD2. CDR3 length: 15 residues. Germline lookup yields CDR1 SNHLY and CDR2 FYNNEI. Losses at the gene ends were 5 bases for V and 7 bases for J; bases not matched to a gene: 4.

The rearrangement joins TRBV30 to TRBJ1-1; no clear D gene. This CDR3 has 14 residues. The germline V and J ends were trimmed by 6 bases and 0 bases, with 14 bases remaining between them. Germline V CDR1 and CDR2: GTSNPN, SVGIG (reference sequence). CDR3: CACLGRRMNTEAFF. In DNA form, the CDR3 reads TGTGCCTGCCTAGGCAGAAGAATGAACACTGAAGCTTTCTTT. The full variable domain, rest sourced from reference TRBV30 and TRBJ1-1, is SQTIHQWPATLVQPVGSPLSLECTVEGTSNPNLYWYRQAAGRGLQLLFYSVGIGQISSEVPQNLSASRPQDRQFILSSKKLLLSDSGFYLCACLGRRMNTEAFFGQGTRLTVV.

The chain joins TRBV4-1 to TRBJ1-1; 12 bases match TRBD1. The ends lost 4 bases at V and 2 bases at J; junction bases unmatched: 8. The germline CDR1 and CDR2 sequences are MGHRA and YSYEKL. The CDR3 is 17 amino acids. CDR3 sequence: CASSRGQGAPGNTEAFF. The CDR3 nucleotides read TGCGCCAGCAGCCGGGGACAGGGGGCGCCGGGAAACACTGAAGCTTTCTTT.

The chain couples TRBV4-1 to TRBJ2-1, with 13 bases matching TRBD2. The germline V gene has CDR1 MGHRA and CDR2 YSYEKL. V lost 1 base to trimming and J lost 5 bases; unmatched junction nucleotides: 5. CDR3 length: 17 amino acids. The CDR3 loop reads CASSQGTSGGPNNEQFF. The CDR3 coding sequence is TGCGCCAGCAGCCAAGGGACTAGCGGGGGTCCGAACAATGAGCAGTTCTTC.

The CDR3 DNA sequence: TGTGCCAGCAGCCCCGACCGGAGGAACACCGGGGAGCTGTTTTTT. Translating it yields CASSPDRRNTGELFF. V gene TRBV2 combines with J gene TRBJ2-2; D not certain. Trimming stripped 6 bases from V and 1 base from J, with 12 bases between. The CDR3 consists of 15 residues. Germline V CDR1 and CDR2: SNHLY, FYNNEI.

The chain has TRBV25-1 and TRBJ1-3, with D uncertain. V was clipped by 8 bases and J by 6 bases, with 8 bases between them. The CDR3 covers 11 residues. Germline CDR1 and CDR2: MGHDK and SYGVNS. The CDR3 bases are TGTGCCAGCCGGGGTATAAACACCATATATTTT. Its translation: CASRGINTIYF.

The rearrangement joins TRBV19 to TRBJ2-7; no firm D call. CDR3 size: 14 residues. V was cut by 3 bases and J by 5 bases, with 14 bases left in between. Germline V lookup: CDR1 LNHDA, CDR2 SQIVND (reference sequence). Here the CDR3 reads CASSIFFGVDEQYF. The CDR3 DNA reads TGTGCCAGTAGTATTTTTTTCGGTGTGGACGAGCAGTACTTC.

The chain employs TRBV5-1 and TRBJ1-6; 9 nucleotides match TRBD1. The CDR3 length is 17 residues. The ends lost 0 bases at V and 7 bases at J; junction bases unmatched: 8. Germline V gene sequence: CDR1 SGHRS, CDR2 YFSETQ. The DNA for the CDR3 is TGCGCCAGCAGCTTGGCGTACAGGGGGCGCGAAAATTCACCCCTCCACTTT. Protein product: CASSLAYRGRENSPLHF. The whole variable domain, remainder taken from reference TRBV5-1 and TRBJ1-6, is KAGVTQTPRYLIKTRGQQVTLSCSPISGHRSVSWYQQTPGQGLQFLFEYFSETQRNKGNFPGRFSGRQFSNSRSEMNVSTLELGDSALYLCASSLAYRGRENSPLHFGNGTRLTVT.

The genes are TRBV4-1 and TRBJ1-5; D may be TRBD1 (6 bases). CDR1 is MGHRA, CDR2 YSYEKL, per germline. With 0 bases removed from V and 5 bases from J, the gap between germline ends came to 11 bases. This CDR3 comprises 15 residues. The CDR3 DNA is TGCGCCAGCAGCCAAGATCACAGGGTCGATCAGCCCCAGCATTTT. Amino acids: CASSQDHRVDQPQHF.

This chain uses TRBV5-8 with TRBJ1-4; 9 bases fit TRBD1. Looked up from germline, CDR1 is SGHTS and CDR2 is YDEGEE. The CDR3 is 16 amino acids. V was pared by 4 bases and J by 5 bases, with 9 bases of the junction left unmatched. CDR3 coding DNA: TGTGCCAGCAGCACCGGACAGGGGCGTACGAATGAAAAACTGTTTTTT. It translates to CASSTGQGRTNEKLFF.

The CDR3 spells CASSRPLGTGQSGNTIYF. CDR3 nucleotide sequence: TGTGCCAGTAGCCGACCCCTTGGGACAGGGCAATCTGGAAACACCATATATTTT. The chain employs TRBV19 and TRBJ1-3; 9 bases agree with TRBD1. Germline V CDR1 and CDR2: LNHDA, SQIVND (reference sequence). The CDR3 consists of 18 residues. V shed 6 bases and J 1 base; nucleotides not matched to a gene: 13.

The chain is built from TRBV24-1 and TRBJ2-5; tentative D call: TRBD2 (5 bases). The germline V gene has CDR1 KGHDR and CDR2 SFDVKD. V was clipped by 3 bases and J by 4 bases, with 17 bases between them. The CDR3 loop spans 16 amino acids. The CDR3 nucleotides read TGTGCCACCAGTGATCCAACGGGCCCCGAGGGAGAGACCCAGTACTTC. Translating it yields CATSDPTGPEGETQYF.

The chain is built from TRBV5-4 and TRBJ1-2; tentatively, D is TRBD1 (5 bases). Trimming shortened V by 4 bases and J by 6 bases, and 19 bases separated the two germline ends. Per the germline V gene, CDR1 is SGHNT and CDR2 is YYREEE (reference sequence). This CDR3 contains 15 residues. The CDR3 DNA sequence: TGTGCCAGCAGCCCCAAACAGGAAGCTGTGAATGGCTACACCTTC. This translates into CASSPKQEAVNGYTF.

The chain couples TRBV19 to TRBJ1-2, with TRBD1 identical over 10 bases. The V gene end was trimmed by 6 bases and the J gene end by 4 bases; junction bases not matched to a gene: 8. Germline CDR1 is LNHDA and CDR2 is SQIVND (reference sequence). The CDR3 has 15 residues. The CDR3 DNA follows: TGTGCCAGTAGGACGGGACAGGGGATCACCTATGGCTACACCTTC. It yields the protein CASRTGQGITYGYTF.

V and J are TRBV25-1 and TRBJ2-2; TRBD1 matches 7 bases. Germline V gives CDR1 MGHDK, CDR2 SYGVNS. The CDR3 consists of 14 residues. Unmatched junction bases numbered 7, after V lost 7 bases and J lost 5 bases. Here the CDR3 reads CASTRTGETGELFF. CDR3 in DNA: TGTGCCAGCACCCGCACAGGGGAAACCGGGGAGCTGTTTTTT.